These T cell receptor beta chains were read from a single sample in a study of T cell responses to AZD1222 COVID-19 vaccine. The assay was immunoSEQ multiplex PCR, and TCRdb's table has in-frame clones only and misses some. Of 110,000 to 150,000 clones in the sample, approximately 90% were seen once. Source: peripheral blood, taken 28 days after the second AZD1222 dose. Receptors originate from an adult who received the AZD1222 COVID-19 vaccine. Both conserved end residues are part of each CDR3. The D gene is left open where the match is weak.

V,D,J,CDR3
TRBV28,-,TRBJ1-4,CASSLYTGGAGEKLFF
TRBV30,-,TRBJ1-4,CAWMGADATNEKLFF
TRBV19,TRBD2,TRBJ2-1,CASMGLAGGPSSYNEQFF
TRBV4-2,-,TRBJ2-1,CASSQARGGAPYNEQFF
TRBV6-2/TRBV6-3,-,TRBJ2-3,CASSGAHTDTQYF
TRBV10-3,TRBD2,TRBJ2-1,CAIREERGYNEQFF
TRBV28,TRBD1,TRBJ2-7,CASSGTGGRLSYEQYF
TRBV19,-,TRBJ1-1,CASKEGDDKAFF
TRBV2,-,TRBJ2-5,CASKGEETQYF
TRBV29-1,-,TRBJ2-5,CSVESGGRGTQYF
TRBV7-2,-,TRBJ1-5,CASSPRAGTDQPQHF
TRBV4-1,TRBD2,TRBJ2-3,CASSPEFAGGLNTQYF
TRBV11-2,-,TRBJ2-3,CASSPRGGSTDTQYF
TRBV6-2/TRBV6-3,TRBD1,TRBJ2-7,CASSYSGQVHEQYF
TRBV24-1,-,TRBJ2-1,CATSDPGAREQFF
TRBV29-1,-,TRBJ2-7,CSVEGSGAGYYEQYF
TRBV18,-,TRBJ1-5,CASSKGEHQPQHF
TRBV4-3,-,TRBJ2-1,CASSQVAASYNEQFF
TRBV6-1,-,TRBJ1-2,CASSEAVFTLYGYTF
TRBV10-3,-,TRBJ1-1,CAISAREDTEAFF
TRBV2,-,TRBJ2-5,CASSLSGYQETQYF
TRBV19,TRBD1,TRBJ1-1,CASSRVPGGQEAFF
TRBV19,-,TRBJ1-5,CASRGGDESNQPQHF
TRBV5-1,-,TRBJ2-5,CASSRGRDSLLETQYF
TRBV19,TRBD1,TRBJ1-2,CASRGTGDYGYTF
TRBV7-7,TRBD1,TRBJ1-1,CASSRLNEGAEGTEAFF
TRBV3-1/TRBV3-2,TRBD1,TRBJ2-3,CASSRRQGSTDTQYF
TRBV29-1,-,TRBJ2-7,CSVEEAGRPDGEQYF
TRBV6-4,TRBD2,TRBJ2-2,CASSKFRTSGYTGELFF
TRBV29-1,TRBD1,TRBJ2-7,CSVTDRFISYEQYF
TRBV19,TRBD1,TRBJ2-5,CASGTTGQETQYF
TRBV13,-,TRBJ2-1,CASSFRGPGAEQFF
TRBV6-4,-,TRBJ2-1,CASSVTAGSYNEQFF